This entry concerns a single T cell receptor (beta chain). This sample is part of a study of blood T cell repertoires in COVID-19. Assay: immunoSEQ multiplex PCR; the TCRdb copy retains only in-frame clones and omits some. The sample consists of some 140,000 clones, roughly 88% of them appearing once. CDR1 and CDR2 (germline): LNHDA, SQIVND (reference sequence). CDR3 length equals 14 residues. V lost 0 bases and J lost 0, with 5 bases in between. What was sequenced was peripheral blood. The chain recombines TRBV19 with TRBJ1-2; D not resolved. This clonotype originated in a man aged 60-69 years with COVID-19, enrolled during active disease. The CDR3, as DNA: TGTGCCAGTAGTATAGATACAACTAACTATGGCTACACCTTC. This translates into CASSIDTTNYGYTF.